This T cell receptor (beta chain) was profiled in a study of cytomegalovirus exposure and HLA in healthy donors. Looking at the study overall: Assignment to the Caucasian-associated ancestry cluster applied to around four fifths of the 300 to 500 genotyped donors. Study results and limitations: For most TCR beta V segments, an earlier analysis put the productive rate at about 87% or about 30% of the time. Among the most significant clusters, several appeared linked to common viral pathogens in a later analysis. A few V segments could not be told apart, such as TRBV6-2 and TRBV6-3, and were left out.

Trimming cost V 3 bases and J 7 bases, with 13 bases left between them. CDR1 ENHRY and CDR2 SYGVKD come from the germline V gene. The length of the CDR3 is 14 residues. Amplification used 60 Vbeta primers and 13 Jbeta primers. Generated by immunoSEQ multiplex PCR, the TCRdb table keeps only in-frame clones and is missing some. The repertoire has roughly 160,000 clones, over 60% of them found once; the top ten carry 1.5%. Concerning this clone: Its matching antigen is unknown.

The sequencing sample was made of PBMCs. V is TRBV10-3 and J is TRBJ2-1; TRBD2 is a possible D gene (6 bases). The sequence was obtained from a girl aged 5 to 17 in good health and CMV-seronegative. The CDR3 region has the DNA TGTGCCATCAGTGAAGGAGGGCCCTTGAATGAGCAGTTCTTC. It yields the protein CAISEGGPLNEQFF.